By share, the clone carrying this T cell receptor beta chain counts as medium-sized. Antigen specificity is unknown. The data derive from a study of tumor-infiltrating lymphocytes in localized non-small cell lung cancer. Study summary: Each patient gave resected tumor and non-adjacent uninvolved lung tissue. General study findings and limits: Each assay used a separate piece of the same tissue.

CDR1 is WSHSY and CDR2 is SAAADI in the germline V gene. This CDR3 spans 17 amino acids. Trimming removed 2 bases from V and 5 bases from J; junction bases left unmatched: 14. Method: immunoSEQ multiplex PCR; TCRdb's copy keeps in-frame clones and lacks some. The data contain around 16,000 clones, roughly 70% of them seen just once; the ten biggest clones take up about 9.4%. Sequencing was carried out using lung tumor tissue. The rearrangement joins TRBV10-2 to TRBJ2-7; 8 nucleotides agree with TRBD1. This clonotype was sampled from a human donor with non-small cell lung cancer. CDR3 bases: TGCGCCAGCAGTGAGAAAGGGACAGGAAACCCCTCTCACGAGCAGTACTTC. Protein sequence: CASSEKGTGNPSHEQYF.